This TCR beta chain was documented in a study of T cells in Graves' hyperthyroidism and ophthalmopathy. RNA transcripts yielded amplified TCR beta CDR3 regions. Primed by the HTBI set, a first-round RT-PCR was run on the TCR CDR3. One entry per CDR3 protein results from TCRdb running MiXCR on the multiplex PCR reads. The data show a few hundred thousand distinct CDR3 sequences, with approximately 14% seen just once and about 15% held by the top ten. The CDR3 is 16 amino acids. V gave up 3 bases and J gave up 2 bases, with 15 bases separating them. In its sample, this clonotype was seen many times. The genes are TRBV12-3 or TRBV12-4 and TRBJ2-3, with D unclear. This clonotype was sampled from a woman in her thirties or forties with Graves' hyperthyroidism. The sample taken for sequencing was blood. DNA for the CDR3: TGTGCCAGCAGTTTGAACTCTAGGTCTCCCACAGATACGCAGTATTTT. It translates to CASSLNSRSPTDTQYF.